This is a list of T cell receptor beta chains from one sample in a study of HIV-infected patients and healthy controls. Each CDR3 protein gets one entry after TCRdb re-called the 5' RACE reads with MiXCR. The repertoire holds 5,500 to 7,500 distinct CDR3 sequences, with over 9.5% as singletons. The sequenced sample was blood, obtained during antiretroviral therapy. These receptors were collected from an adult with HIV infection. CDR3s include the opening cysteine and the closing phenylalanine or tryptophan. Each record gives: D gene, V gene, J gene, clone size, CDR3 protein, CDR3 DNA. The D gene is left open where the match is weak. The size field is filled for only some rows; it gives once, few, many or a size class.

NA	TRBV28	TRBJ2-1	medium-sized	CASSTHREVSNEQFF	TGTGCCAGCAGTACCCACAGGGAGGTTTCCAATGAGCAGTTCTTC
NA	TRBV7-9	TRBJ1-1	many	CASSRSLRILNTEAFF	TGTGCCAGCAGCCGATCTCTTAGAATCCTGAACACTGAAGCTTTCTTT
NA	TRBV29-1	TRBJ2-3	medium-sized	CSLETPPDTQYF	TGCAGCCTAGAAACCCCCCCAGATACGCAGTATTTT
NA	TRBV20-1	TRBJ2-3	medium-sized	CSARGPPDTQYF	TGCAGTGCTCGCGGACCGCCAGATACGCAGTATTTT
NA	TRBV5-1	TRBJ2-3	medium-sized	CASSLALARDPGDTQYF	TGCGCCAGCAGCTTGGCCTTGGCCCGGGACCCAGGCGATACGCAGTATTTT
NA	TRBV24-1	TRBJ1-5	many	CATSDLLGRRVHSNQPQHF	TGTGCCACCAGTGATTTGTTGGGACGGAGAGTACATAGCAATCAGCCCCAGCATTTT
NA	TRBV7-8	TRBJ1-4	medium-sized	CASNKERINEKLFF	TGTGCCAGCAATAAAGAGAGAATTAATGAAAAACTGTTTTTT
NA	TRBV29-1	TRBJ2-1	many	CSSSRSGYNEQFF	TGCAGCAGCAGCCGATCAGGCTACAATGAGCAGTTCTTC
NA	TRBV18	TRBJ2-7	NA	CASSPWGNTYEQYF	TGTGCCAGCTCACCATGGGGCAACACCTACGAGCAGTACTTC
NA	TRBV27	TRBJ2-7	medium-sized	CASSFSTSHEQYF	TGTGCCAGCAGTTTTTCCACCTCTCACGAGCAGTACTTC
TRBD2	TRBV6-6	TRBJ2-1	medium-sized	CASSYSAGGPTLGDEQFF	TGTGCCAGCAGTTACTCTGCGGGGGGGCCCACCCTGGGGGATGAGCAGTTCTTC
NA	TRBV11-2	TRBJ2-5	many	CASSLDDTTQETQYF	TGTGCCAGCAGCTTAGATGATACCACCCAAGAGACCCAGTACTTC
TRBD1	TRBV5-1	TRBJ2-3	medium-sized	CASSLDPGQGADTQYF	TGCGCCAGCAGCTTGGACCCGGGACAGGGCGCAGATACGCAGTATTTT
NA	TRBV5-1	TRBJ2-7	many	CASSLWGASEQYF	TGCGCCAGCAGCTTGTGGGGGGCCTCCGAGCAGTACTTC
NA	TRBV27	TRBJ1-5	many	CASSSRGGAYSNQPQHF	TGTGCCAGCAGTTCCCGCGGAGGGGCGTATAGCAATCAGCCCCAGCATTTT
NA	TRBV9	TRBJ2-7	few	CASSVRSTSYEQYF	TGTGCCAGCAGCGTACGGTCCACCTCCTACGAGCAGTACTTC